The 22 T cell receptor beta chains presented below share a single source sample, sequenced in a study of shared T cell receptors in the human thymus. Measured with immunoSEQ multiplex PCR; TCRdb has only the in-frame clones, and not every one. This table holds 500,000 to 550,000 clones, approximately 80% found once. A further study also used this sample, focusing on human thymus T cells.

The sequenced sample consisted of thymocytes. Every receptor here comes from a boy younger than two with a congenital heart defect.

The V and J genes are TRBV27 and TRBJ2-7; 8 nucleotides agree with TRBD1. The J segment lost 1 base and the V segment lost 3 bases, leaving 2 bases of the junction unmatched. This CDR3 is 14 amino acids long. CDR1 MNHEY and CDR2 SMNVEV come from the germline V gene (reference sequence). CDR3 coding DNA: TGTGCCAGCAGTTTCAGGGGGCAATCCTACGAGCAGTACTTC. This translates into CASSFRGQSYEQYF.

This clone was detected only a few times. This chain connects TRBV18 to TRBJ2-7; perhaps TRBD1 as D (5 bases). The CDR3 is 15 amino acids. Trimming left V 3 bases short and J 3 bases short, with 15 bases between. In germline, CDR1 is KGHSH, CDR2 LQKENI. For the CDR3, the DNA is TGTGCCAGCTCACCCCCCAAAAGGGGTGACTACGAGCAGTACTTC. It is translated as CASSPPKRGDYEQYF.

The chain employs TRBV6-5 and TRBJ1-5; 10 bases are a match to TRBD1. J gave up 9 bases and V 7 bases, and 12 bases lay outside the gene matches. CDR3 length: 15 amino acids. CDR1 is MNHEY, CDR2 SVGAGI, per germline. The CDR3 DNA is TGTGCCAGCAAAATGGACAGGGGGACAAGAGGGCCCCAGCATTTT. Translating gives CASKMDRGTRGPQHF.

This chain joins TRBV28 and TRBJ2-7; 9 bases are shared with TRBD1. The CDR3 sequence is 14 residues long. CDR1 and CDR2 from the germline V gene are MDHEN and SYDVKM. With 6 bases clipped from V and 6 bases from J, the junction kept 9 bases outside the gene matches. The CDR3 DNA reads TGTGCCAGCAGCCTGGGACAGGGAGCGTCCGAGCAGTACTTC. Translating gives CASSLGQGASEQYF.

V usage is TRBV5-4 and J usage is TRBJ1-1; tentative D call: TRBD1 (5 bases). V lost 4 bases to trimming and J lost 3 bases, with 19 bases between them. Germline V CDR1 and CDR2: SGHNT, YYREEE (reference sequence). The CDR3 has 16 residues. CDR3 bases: TGTGCCAGCAGCCCGGGGGGATCCCCCGGGGACACTGAAGCTTTCTTT. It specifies CASSPGGSPGDTEAFF.

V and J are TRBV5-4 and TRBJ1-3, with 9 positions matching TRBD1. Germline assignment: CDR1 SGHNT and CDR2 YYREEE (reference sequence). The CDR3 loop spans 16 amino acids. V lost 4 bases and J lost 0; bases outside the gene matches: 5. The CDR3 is CASSTTGGNSGNTIYF. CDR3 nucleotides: TGTGCCAGCAGCACGACAGGGGGGAACTCTGGAAACACCATATATTTT.

CDR3 protein: CASSPDIDYEQYF. In DNA form, the CDR3 reads TGCGCCAGCAGCCCTGACATCGACTACGAGCAGTACTTC. The rearrangement links TRBV5-1 to TRBJ2-7; no definite D call. The V end was cut by 4 bases, the J end by 3 bases, with 11 bases between. CDR3 length: 13 residues. Germline assignment: CDR1 SGHRS and CDR2 YFSETQ.

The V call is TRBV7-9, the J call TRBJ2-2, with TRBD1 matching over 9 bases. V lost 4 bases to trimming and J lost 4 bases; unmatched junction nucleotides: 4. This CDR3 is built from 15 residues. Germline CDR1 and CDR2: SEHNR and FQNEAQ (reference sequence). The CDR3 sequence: CASSSRTGVTGELFF. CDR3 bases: TGTGCCAGCAGCTCCCGGACAGGGGTCACCGGGGAGCTGTTTTTT.

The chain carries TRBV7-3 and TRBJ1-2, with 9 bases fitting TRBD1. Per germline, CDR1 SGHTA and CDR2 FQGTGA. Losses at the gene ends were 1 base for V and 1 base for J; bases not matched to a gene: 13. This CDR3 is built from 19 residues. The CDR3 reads CASSLIAPGTGLLNYGYTF. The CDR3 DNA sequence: TGTGCCAGCAGCTTAATCGCCCCCGGGACAGGGCTCCTTAACTATGGCTACACCTTC.

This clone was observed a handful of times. The CDR3 nucleotides read TGTGCCTGGAGTGTAGTCTGGCGGTCCTACGAGCAGTACTTC. Its protein product is CAWSVVWRSYEQYF. J is TRBJ2-7 and V is TRBV30; D unresolved. Germline CDR1 is GTSNPN and CDR2 is SVGIG (reference sequence). This CDR3 spans 14 amino acids. Between the trimmed V and J ends, which lost 0 bases and 1 base, there was a span of 10 bases.

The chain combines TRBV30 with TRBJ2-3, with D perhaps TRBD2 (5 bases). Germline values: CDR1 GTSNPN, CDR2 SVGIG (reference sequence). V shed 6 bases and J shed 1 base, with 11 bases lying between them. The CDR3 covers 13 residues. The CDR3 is CACLPRGTDTQYF. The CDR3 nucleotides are TGTGCCTGCCTCCCGAGGGGCACAGATACGCAGTATTTT.

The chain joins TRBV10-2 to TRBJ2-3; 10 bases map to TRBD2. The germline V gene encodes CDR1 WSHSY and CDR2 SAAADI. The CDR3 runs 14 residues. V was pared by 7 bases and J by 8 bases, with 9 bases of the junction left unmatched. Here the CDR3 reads CASTPAGGHGTQYF. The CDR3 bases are TGCGCCAGCACCCCAGCGGGAGGGCACGGTACGCAGTATTTT.

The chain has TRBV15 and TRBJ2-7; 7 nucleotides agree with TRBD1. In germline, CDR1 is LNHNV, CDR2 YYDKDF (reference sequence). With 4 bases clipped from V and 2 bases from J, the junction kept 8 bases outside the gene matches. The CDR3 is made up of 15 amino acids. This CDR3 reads CATSTGQETTYEQYF. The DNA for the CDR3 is TGTGCCACCAGCACCGGACAGGAGACAACCTACGAGCAGTACTTC.

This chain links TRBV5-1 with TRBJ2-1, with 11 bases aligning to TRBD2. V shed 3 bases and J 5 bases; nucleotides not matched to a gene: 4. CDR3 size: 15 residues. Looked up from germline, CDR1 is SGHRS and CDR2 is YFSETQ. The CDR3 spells CASSCGTSGDNEQFF. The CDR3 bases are TGCGCCAGCAGCTGCGGGACTAGCGGCGACAATGAGCAGTTCTTC.

CDR3 DNA: TGTGCCAGCAGCCTCGTGGGGACAGGGGAAACAGATACGCAGTATTTT. Its protein product is CASSLVGTGETDTQYF. The chain has TRBV11-2 and TRBJ2-3, with 10 bases matching TRBD1. Germline loops: CDR1 SGHAT, CDR2 FQNNGV. CDR3 length: 16 residues. The V gene end was trimmed by 5 bases and the J gene end by 3 bases; junction bases not matched to a gene: 8.

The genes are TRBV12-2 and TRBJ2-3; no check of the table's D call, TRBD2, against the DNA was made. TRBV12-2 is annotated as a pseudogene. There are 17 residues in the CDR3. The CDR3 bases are TGTGCAAGTCGCTTAGCGGGTGGAGCGGGTCGTGCAGATACGCAGTATTTT. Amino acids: CASRLAGGAGRADTQYF.

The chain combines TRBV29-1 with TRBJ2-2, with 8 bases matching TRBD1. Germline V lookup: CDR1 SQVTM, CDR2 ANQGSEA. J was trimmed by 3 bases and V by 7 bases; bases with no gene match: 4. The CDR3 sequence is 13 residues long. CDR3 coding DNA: TGCAGCGCTGGACAGGGCTACACCGGGGAGCTGTTTTTT. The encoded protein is CSAGQGYTGELFF.

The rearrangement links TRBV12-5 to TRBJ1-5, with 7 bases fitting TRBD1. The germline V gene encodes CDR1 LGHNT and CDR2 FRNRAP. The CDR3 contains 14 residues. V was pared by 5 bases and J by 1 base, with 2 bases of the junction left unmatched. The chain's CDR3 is CASGVGQSNQPQHF. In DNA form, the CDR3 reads TGTGCTAGTGGTGTGGGACAGAGCAATCAGCCCCAGCATTTT.

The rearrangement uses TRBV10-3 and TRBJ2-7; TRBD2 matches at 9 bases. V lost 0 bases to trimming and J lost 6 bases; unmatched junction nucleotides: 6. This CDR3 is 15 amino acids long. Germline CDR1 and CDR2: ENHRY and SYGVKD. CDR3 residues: CAISESDSGSGEQYF. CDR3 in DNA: TGTGCCATCAGTGAGTCGGATAGCGGGAGTGGCGAGCAGTACTTC.

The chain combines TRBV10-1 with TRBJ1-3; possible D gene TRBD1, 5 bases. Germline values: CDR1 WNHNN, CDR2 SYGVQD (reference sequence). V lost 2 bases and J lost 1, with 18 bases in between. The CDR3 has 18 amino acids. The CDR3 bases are TGCGCCAGCAGTGAGGTGGGGCGCAGGGATTTATCTGGAAACACCATATATTTT. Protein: CASSEVGRRDLSGNTIYF.

As DNA, the CDR3 is TGTGCCAGCAGCCAAGATAGGCTAGCGGGAGCCGGGGATGAGCAGTTCTTC. Its translation: CASSQDRLAGAGDEQFF. V usage is TRBV4-2 and J usage is TRBJ2-1; 10 bases align to TRBD2. Germline V lookup: CDR1 LGHNA, CDR2 YNFKEQ. The CDR3 is 17 amino acids. Losses at the gene ends were 0 bases for V and 8 bases for J; bases not matched to a gene: 10.

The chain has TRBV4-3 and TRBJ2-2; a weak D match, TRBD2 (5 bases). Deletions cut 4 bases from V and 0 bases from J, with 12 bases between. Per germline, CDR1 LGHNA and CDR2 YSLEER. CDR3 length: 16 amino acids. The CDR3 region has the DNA TGCGCCAGCAGCCCTTTGGGGAGCCCGAACACCGGGGAGCTGTTTTTT. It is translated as CASSPLGSPNTGELFF.